These T cell receptor beta chains were read from a single sample in a study of blood T cell repertoires in COVID-19. Generated by immunoSEQ multiplex PCR, the TCRdb table keeps only in-frame clones and is missing some. The data contain roughly 450,000 clones, 90% of them singletons. Sequencing was done on a sample of PBMCs or T cells enriched from blood (not recorded which). These TCRs come from a man between 18 and 35 years old who had recovered from COVID-19. The CDR3 runs from the conserved cysteine through the conserved F or W. The order of the fields is V gene, clone size, D gene, J gene, CDR3 DNA, CDR3 protein. D genes are given only for firm matches. The size entry is marked missing in some rows and otherwise reads once, few, many or a size class.

V gene: TRBV4-1
clone size: .
D gene: TRBD2
J gene: TRBJ2-1
CDR3 DNA: TGCGCCAGCAGCGATAGCGGGGCCTACAATGAGCAGTTCTTC
CDR3 protein: CASSDSGAYNEQFF

V gene: TRBV7-8
clone size: .
D gene: TRBD1
J gene: TRBJ1-2
CDR3 DNA: TGTGCCAGCAGCCCGCGGGACAGGGGATATGGCTACACCTTC
CDR3 protein: CASSPRDRGYGYTF

V gene: TRBV2
clone size: .
D gene: TRBD1
J gene: TRBJ1-5
CDR3 DNA: TGTGCCAGCTCCCCCGACAGGGGGCGCGTGCAGCCCCAGCATTTT
CDR3 protein: CASSPDRGRVQPQHF

V gene: TRBV19
clone size: .
D gene: .
J gene: TRBJ1-5
CDR3 DNA: TGTGCCAGTAGTATAGACCAGTTCAGGCCCCAGCATTTT
CDR3 protein: CASSIDQFRPQHF

V gene: TRBV12-3/TRBV12-4
clone size: .
D gene: .
J gene: TRBJ2-5
CDR3 DNA: TGTGCCAGCCGTCTCGGGTCCCAAGAGACCCAGTACTTC
CDR3 protein: CASRLGSQETQYF

V gene: TRBV5-1
clone size: .
D gene: TRBD1
J gene: TRBJ1-2
CDR3 DNA: TGCGCCAGCAGCGAACCGGGACAGGGGCTCTATGGCTACACCTTC
CDR3 protein: CASSEPGQGLYGYTF

V gene: TRBV9
clone size: few
D gene: .
J gene: TRBJ2-1
CDR3 DNA: TGTGCCAGCAGCGTAGCTACGGGGACAGAGCAGTTCTTC
CDR3 protein: CASSVATGTEQFF

V gene: TRBV7-9
clone size: .
D gene: .
J gene: TRBJ2-7
CDR3 DNA: TGTGCCAGCAGCCCCTCAGACACTAGCTCTTTTTCTCGCGAGCAGTACTTC
CDR3 protein: CASSPSDTSSFSREQYF

V gene: TRBV6-5
clone size: .
D gene: TRBD1
J gene: TRBJ1-2
CDR3 DNA: TGTGCCAGCAGCCCGAGGACAGGGAACTATGGCTACACCTTC
CDR3 protein: CASSPRTGNYGYTF

V gene: TRBV6-4
clone size: .
D gene: TRBD1
J gene: TRBJ1-5
CDR3 DNA: TGTGCCAGCAGTGTGGACAGGAATCAGCCCCAGCATTTT
CDR3 protein: CASSVDRNQPQHF

V gene: TRBV19
clone size: .
D gene: .
J gene: TRBJ1-5
CDR3 DNA: TGTGCCAGTAGTGAGAGACAAGGGGTACAGCCCCAGCATTTT
CDR3 protein: CASSERQGVQPQHF

V gene: TRBV6-4
clone size: many
D gene: TRBD1
J gene: TRBJ1-6
CDR3 DNA: TGTGCCAGCAGTGACCGGACAGGGGGTAACTCACCCCTCCACTTT
CDR3 protein: CASSDRTGGNSPLHF

V gene: TRBV9
clone size: .
D gene: .
J gene: TRBJ1-3
CDR3 DNA: TGTGCCAGCAGCGCCACTTCACGGGGGGGAGCCGGAAACACCATATATTTT
CDR3 protein: CASSATSRGGAGNTIYF

V gene: TRBV9
clone size: .
D gene: .
J gene: TRBJ2-1
CDR3 DNA: TGTGCCAGCAGCGTAGAAGGGGATGCCTACAATGAGCAGTTCTTC
CDR3 protein: CASSVEGDAYNEQFF

V gene: TRBV13
clone size: .
D gene: .
J gene: TRBJ1-4
CDR3 DNA: TGTGCCAGCAGCTCATCCGAAAAACTGTTTTTT
CDR3 protein: CASSSSEKLFF

V gene: TRBV6-5
clone size: .
D gene: TRBD1
J gene: TRBJ1-4
CDR3 DNA: TGTGCCAGCAGGGCGGGGACAGGGAGAAAACTGTTTTTT
CDR3 protein: CASRAGTGRKLFF

V gene: TRBV7-6
clone size: .
D gene: TRBD2
J gene: TRBJ2-5
CDR3 DNA: TGTGCCAGCAGCTCCGGGACTAGCGGGGCCGTCGGGGGCCAGTACTTC
CDR3 protein: CASSSGTSGAVGGQYF

V gene: TRBV7-3
clone size: .
D gene: .
J gene: TRBJ2-2
CDR3 DNA: TGTGCCAGCAGCCCCTCGGGAGATTACCACACCGGGGAGCTGTTTTTT
CDR3 protein: CASSPSGDYHTGELFF

V gene: TRBV9
clone size: .
D gene: TRBD1
J gene: TRBJ1-5
CDR3 DNA: TGTGCCAGCAGCGTAAGGGACAGAGATCAGCCCCAGCATTTT
CDR3 protein: CASSVRDRDQPQHF

V gene: TRBV5-8
clone size: .
D gene: TRBD1
J gene: TRBJ1-5
CDR3 DNA: TGTGCCAGCAGCACCCGACAGGGCCGTCAGCCCCAGCATTTT
CDR3 protein: CASSTRQGRQPQHF

V gene: TRBV11-2
clone size: .
D gene: TRBD1
J gene: TRBJ1-6
CDR3 DNA: TGTGCCAGCAGATTCCCTGGGACAGGGGCATCACCCCTCCACTTT
CDR3 protein: CASRFPGTGASPLHF

V gene: TRBV28
clone size: .
D gene: TRBD1
J gene: TRBJ1-5
CDR3 DNA: TGTGCCACCCGACAGGGATTGAAACAGCCCCAGCATTTT
CDR3 protein: CATRQGLKQPQHF

V gene: TRBV2
clone size: .
D gene: TRBD2
J gene: TRBJ2-1
CDR3 DNA: TGTGCCAGCAGTGAAGGGGTGCTAGCGGGGGGTGAGCAGTTCTTC
CDR3 protein: CASSEGVLAGGEQFF

V gene: TRBV2
clone size: .
D gene: .
J gene: TRBJ2-2
CDR3 DNA: TGTGCCAGCAGGCGGGTGGGGGAGCTGTTTTTT
CDR3 protein: CASRRVGELFF

V gene: TRBV6-6
clone size: .
D gene: .
J gene: TRBJ1-1
CDR3 DNA: TGTGCCAGCAGTACCCGGGACATGACTGAAGCTTTCTTT
CDR3 protein: CASSTRDMTEAFF

V gene: TRBV3-1/TRBV3-2
clone size: .
D gene: .
J gene: TRBJ1-1
CDR3 DNA: TGTGCCAGCAGCCCCAGTTTTGGCACTGAAGCTTTCTTT
CDR3 protein: CASSPSFGTEAFF

V gene: TRBV28
clone size: .
D gene: .
J gene: TRBJ2-5
CDR3 DNA: TGTGCCAGCAGTAATATCCGGGGGGAGACCCAGTACTTC
CDR3 protein: CASSNIRGETQYF

V gene: TRBV5-1
clone size: .
D gene: .
J gene: TRBJ1-2
CDR3 DNA: TGCGCCAGCAGCGCCGGGTTGTCTCAAGGCTACACCTTC
CDR3 protein: CASSAGLSQGYTF

V gene: TRBV7-9
clone size: once
D gene: TRBD1
J gene: TRBJ1-6
CDR3 DNA: TGTGCCAGCAGCGCAGGGACAGCGGATAATTCACCCCTCCACTTT
CDR3 protein: CASSAGTADNSPLHF

V gene: TRBV4-1
clone size: once
D gene: TRBD1
J gene: TRBJ1-2
CDR3 DNA: TGCGCCAGCAGCCAAGATCAACAGGGGATAATTGGTGGCTACACCTTC
CDR3 protein: CASSQDQQGIIGGYTF

V gene: TRBV7-9
clone size: .
D gene: TRBD1
J gene: TRBJ2-2
CDR3 DNA: TGTGCCAGCACCACTTTCCCAGGGGGCACCGGGGAGCTGTTTTTT
CDR3 protein: CASTTFPGGTGELFF

V gene: TRBV7-9
clone size: .
D gene: .
J gene: TRBJ1-6
CDR3 DNA: TGTGCCAGCAGCTTAGCGGGGGGGATCGCACCCCTCCACTTT
CDR3 protein: CASSLAGGIAPLHF

V gene: TRBV6-5
clone size: .
D gene: TRBD2
J gene: TRBJ2-3
CDR3 DNA: TGTGCCAGCAGTTACTCCCTAGCGGGGGGGCAAGATACGCAGTATTTT
CDR3 protein: CASSYSLAGGQDTQYF

V gene: TRBV11-2
clone size: .
D gene: TRBD2
J gene: TRBJ2-1
CDR3 DNA: TGTGCCAGCAGCTTATTTGTCTTGACTAGCGGAGCTTACAATGAGCAGTTCTTC
CDR3 protein: CASSLFVLTSGAYNEQFF

V gene: TRBV7-9
clone size: .
D gene: .
J gene: TRBJ1-4
CDR3 DNA: TGTGCCAGCAGCTTACAACGGGGTTTGAATGAAAAACTGTTTTTT
CDR3 protein: CASSLQRGLNEKLFF

V gene: TRBV27
clone size: .
D gene: .
J gene: TRBJ1-5
CDR3 DNA: TGTGCCAGCAGAACAGGGTTGAATCAGCCCCAGCATTTT
CDR3 protein: CASRTGLNQPQHF

V gene: TRBV3-1/TRBV3-2
clone size: .
D gene: .
J gene: TRBJ1-5
CDR3 DNA: TGTGCCAGCAGCCAAGTCGGGGGTGGTCAGCCCCAGCATTTT
CDR3 protein: CASSQVGGGQPQHF

V gene: TRBV11-2
clone size: few
D gene: .
J gene: TRBJ2-6
CDR3 DNA: TGTGCCAGCAGCCCAATCCAGGGGCTCGGGGCCAACGTCCTGACTTTC
CDR3 protein: CASSPIQGLGANVLTF

V gene: TRBV27
clone size: .
D gene: TRBD1
J gene: TRBJ2-1
CDR3 DNA: TGTGCCAGCAGTTTGGGGACAGGGTCCTACAATGAGCAGTTCTTC
CDR3 protein: CASSLGTGSYNEQFF

V gene: TRBV27
clone size: .
D gene: TRBD1
J gene: TRBJ1-6
CDR3 DNA: TGTGCCAGCAGTCCCGGGACAGGGGTTTCACCCCTCCACTTT
CDR3 protein: CASSPGTGVSPLHF

V gene: TRBV19
clone size: .
D gene: .
J gene: TRBJ1-4
CDR3 DNA: TGTGCCAGTAGTATAGGAGTCGCCAGGGCAGCTGAAAAACTGTTTTTT
CDR3 protein: CASSIGVARAAEKLFF

V gene: TRBV6-1
clone size: once
D gene: .
J gene: TRBJ2-2
CDR3 DNA: TGTGCCAGCAGTGAAGGCGGAGTTGCCCGGGAGCTGTTTTTT
CDR3 protein: CASSEGGVARELFF

V gene: TRBV9
clone size: .
D gene: TRBD1
J gene: TRBJ2-6
CDR3 DNA: TGTGCCAGCAGCGTACAGGGGGCTGGGGCCAACGTCCTGACTTTC
CDR3 protein: CASSVQGAGANVLTF

V gene: TRBV30
clone size: .
D gene: .
J gene: TRBJ1-6
CDR3 DNA: TGTGCCTGGAGGCAGGGTAATTCACCCCTCCACTTT
CDR3 protein: CAWRQGNSPLHF

V gene: TRBV5-5
clone size: .
D gene: TRBD2
J gene: TRBJ2-7
CDR3 DNA: TGTGCCAGCAGCTTTGGGGCGCCGGGAGCGGGAGGGCTTTCCTACGAGCAGTACTTC
CDR3 protein: CASSFGAPGAGGLSYEQYF

V gene: TRBV7-8
clone size: .
D gene: .
J gene: TRBJ1-5
CDR3 DNA: TGTGCCAGCAGCTTAGCGAGGTGGCGAAGCGGGGGTCAGCCCCAGCATTTT
CDR3 protein: CASSLARWRSGGQPQHF

V gene: TRBV3-1/TRBV3-2
clone size: .
D gene: TRBD1
J gene: TRBJ1-1
CDR3 DNA: TGTGCCAGCAGCCAAGATTTTTCGACAGGGGGCGATCCCACTGAAGCTTTCTTT
CDR3 protein: CASSQDFSTGGDPTEAFF